This T cell receptor beta chain was found in a study of cytomegalovirus exposure and HLA in healthy donors. Points from the study as a whole: Reports credit the classifier with highly specific, highly sensitive diagnosis of cytomegalovirus status. A later analysis linked a missense variant in DCLRE1C to the trimming of TCR beta V and J genes.

Note on this clone: The antigen remains unidentified.

This CDR3 is built from 14 residues. Germline V gene lookup returns CDR1 MNHNS and CDR2 SASEGT. It was with 60 Vbeta and 13 Jbeta primers that the PCR ran. As processed by the authors: In a later analysis, of around 85 million unique beta chains, roughly 9.9 million appeared in at least two donors. Some clones are missing from TCRdb's copy, which holds only in-frame ones; the method was immunoSEQ multiplex PCR. From that table come the V and J calls and clone size; the DNA was used to work out D and trimming. The sample has 200,000 or so clones, over 70% seen once. This chain joins TRBV6-1 and TRBJ2-5; weak D call: TRBD1 (6 bases). The assigned J gene may be wrong: the sequence end matches TRBJ2-7 better. Sequencing used PBMCs. The TCR sequence derives from a boy under 10 years old in good health and CMV-seronegative. The CDR3 coding sequence is TGTGCCAGCAGTGCGCAGGGGTCAACCTACGAGCAGTACTTC. Encoded protein: CASSAQGSTYEQYF.